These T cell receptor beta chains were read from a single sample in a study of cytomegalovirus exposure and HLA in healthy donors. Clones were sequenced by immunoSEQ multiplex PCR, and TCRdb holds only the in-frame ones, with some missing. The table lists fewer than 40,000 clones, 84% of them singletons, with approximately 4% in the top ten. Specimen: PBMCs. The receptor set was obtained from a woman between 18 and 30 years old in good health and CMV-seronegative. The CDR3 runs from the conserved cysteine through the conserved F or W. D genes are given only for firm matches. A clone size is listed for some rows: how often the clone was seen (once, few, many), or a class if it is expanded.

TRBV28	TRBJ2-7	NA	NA	CASSHHRGGEQYF	TGTGCCAGCAGCCACCACCGGGGAGGAGAGCAGTACTTC
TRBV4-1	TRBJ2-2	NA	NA	CASSHPRLNSGELFF	TGCGCCAGCAGCCACCCGAGACTAAACAGCGGGGAGCTGTTTTTT
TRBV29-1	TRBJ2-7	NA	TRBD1	CSVKSAGGYEQYF	TGCAGCGTGAAGTCTGCAGGGGGCTACGAGCAGTACTTC
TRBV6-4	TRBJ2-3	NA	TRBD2	CASSDQAGGTDTQYF	TGTGCCAGCAGTGACCAGGCGGGAGGCACAGATACGCAGTATTTT
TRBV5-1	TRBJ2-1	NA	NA	CASSLGGDSYNEQFF	TGCGCCAGCAGCTTGGGCGGGGACTCCTACAATGAGCAGTTCTTC
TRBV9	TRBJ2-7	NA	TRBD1	CASSVEKGAEQYF	TGTGCCAGCAGCGTAGAGAAGGGGGCCGAGCAGTACTTC
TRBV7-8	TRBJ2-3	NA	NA	CASSLERGGLRVADTQYF	TGTGCCAGCAGCTTAGAAAGGGGGGGGCTTAGGGTGGCAGATACGCAGTATTTT
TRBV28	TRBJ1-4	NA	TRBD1	CASSLDRGNEKLFF	TGTGCCAGCAGTTTGGACAGGGGAAATGAAAAACTGTTTTTT
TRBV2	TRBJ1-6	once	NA	CASSESSPSSYNSPLHF	TGTGCCAGCAGTGAGTCGTCCCCGAGCTCCTATAATTCACCCCTCCACTTT
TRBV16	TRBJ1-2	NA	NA	CASSQSTGVAYGYTF	TGTGCCAGCAGCCAATCGACGGGGGTGGCCTATGGCTACACCTTC
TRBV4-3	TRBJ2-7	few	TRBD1	CASSQGAGQGAYEQYF	TGCGCCAGCAGCCAAGGAGCGGGACAGGGGGCTTACGAGCAGTACTTC
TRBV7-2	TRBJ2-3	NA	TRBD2	CASSPGLAGADTQYF	TGTGCCAGCAGCCCGGGACTAGCGGGAGCGGATACGCAGTATTTT
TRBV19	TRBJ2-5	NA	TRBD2	CATRLAGGQETQYF	TGTGCCACCAGACTAGCGGGAGGCCAAGAGACCCAGTACTTC
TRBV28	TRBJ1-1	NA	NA	CASSLYVWGSTAFF	TGTGCCAGCAGTCTATACGTCTGGGGCTCAACAGCTTTCTTT
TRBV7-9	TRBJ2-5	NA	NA	CASTEGWVETQYF	TGTGCCAGCACCGAGGGATGGGTTGAGACCCAGTACTTC
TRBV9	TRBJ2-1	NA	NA	CASSVVSSGPQTYNEQFF	TGTGCCAGCAGCGTAGTAAGTAGCGGACCACAAACTTACAATGAGCAGTTCTTC
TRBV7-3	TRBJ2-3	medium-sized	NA	CASSLTAFSTDTQYF	TGTGCCAGCAGCTTAACAGCATTTAGCACAGATACGCAGTATTTT
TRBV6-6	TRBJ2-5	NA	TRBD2	CASSQIRTSPQETQYF	TGTGCCAGCAGTCAAATCCGGACTAGCCCGCAAGAGACCCAGTACTTC
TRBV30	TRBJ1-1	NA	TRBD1	CAWSRGVTEAFF	TGTGCCTGGAGCAGGGGGGTCACTGAAGCTTTCTTT
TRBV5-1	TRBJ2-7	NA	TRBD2	CASSWGTSGRLGYEQYF	TGCGCCAGCAGCTGGGGGACTAGCGGGAGACTGGGCTACGAGCAGTACTTC
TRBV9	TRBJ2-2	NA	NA	CASSVRSGTGELFF	TGTGCCAGCAGCGTAAGAAGCGGCACCGGGGAGCTGTTTTTT
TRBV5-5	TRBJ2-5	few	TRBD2	CASSRGGGQETQYF	TGTGCCAGCAGCCGGGGCGGGGGGCAAGAGACCCAGTACTTC
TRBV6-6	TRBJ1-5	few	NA	CASRIDRISNQPQHF	TGTGCCAGCAGAATCGACAGGATTAGCAATCAGCCCCAGCATTTT
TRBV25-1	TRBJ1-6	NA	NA	CASSESQGRSPLHF	TGTGCCAGCAGTGAATCTCAGGGGCGGTCACCCCTCCACTTT
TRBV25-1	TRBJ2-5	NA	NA	CASSASVVAPSSKETQYF	TGTGCCAGCAGTGCCTCGGTGGTAGCCCCTTCATCTAAAGAGACCCAGTACTTC
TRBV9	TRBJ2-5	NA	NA	CASSVVPGVGETQYF	TGTGCCAGCAGCGTAGTTCCAGGGGTTGGTGAGACCCAGTACTTC